This T cell receptor (beta chain) emerged from a study of blood T cell repertoires in COVID-19. Study-level information: Some COVID-19 samples were acute and others convalescent; all came from the United States, Italy and Spain. The analysed material was cDNA or gDNA that came from T cells, B-cell-depleted T cells, or PBMCs.

Looked up from germline, CDR1 is MNHNS and CDR2 is SASEGT. There are 14 residues in the CDR3. V lost 2 bases to trimming and J lost 0 bases, with 8 bases between them. In the original analysis: Amplified reference gene primers provided the basis for estimating nucleated cell counts. Libraries were prepared by immunoSEQ multiplex PCR; TCRdb keeps only in-frame clonotypes and omits some of them. Clone size and the V and J calls come from that table; the DNA yielded D and trimming. In the table there are 200,000 to 300,000 clones, approximately 85% of which are singletons. The rearrangement links TRBV6-1 to TRBJ2-7; D perhaps matches TRBD1 (5 bases). The sequenced sample consisted of peripheral blood. The TCR was taken from a man in his fifties with acute or convalescent COVID-19. CDR3: CASSEQGNSYEQYF. The CDR3 nucleotides are TGTGCCAGCAGTGAACAGGGAAACTCCTACGAGCAGTACTTC.